This T cell receptor (beta chain) originates from a study of blood T cell repertoires in COVID-19. Across the study: Samples representing acute and convalescent COVID-19 were sourced from the United States, Italy and Spain. PBMCs, B-cell-depleted T cells, or T cells provided the cDNA or gDNA that made up the material.

The length of the CDR3 is 14 residues. Trimming removed 1 base from V and 7 bases from J; junction bases left unmatched: 2. Germline V gene sequence: CDR1 SGHKS, CDR2 YYEKEE (reference sequence). Original methodology: Estimation of nucleated cell counts was performed using reference gene primer amplification. Assay: immunoSEQ multiplex PCR; the TCRdb copy retains only in-frame clones and omits some. D and trimming were read from the DNA, whereas the V and J calls and clone size are those reported in that table. The data contain approximately 45,000 clones, 90% of them seen just once; the ten biggest clones take up 4.5% to 5.5%.

The sequence derives from a man between 65 and 80 years old with acute or convalescent COVID-19. Sequencing was done on a sample of peripheral blood. The V call is TRBV5-5, the J call TRBJ1-6; 7 positions agree with TRBD1. CDR3 sequence (DNA): TGTGCCAGCAGCTTGTTACAGGGGAATTCACCCCTCCACTTT. It is translated as CASSLLQGNSPLHF.